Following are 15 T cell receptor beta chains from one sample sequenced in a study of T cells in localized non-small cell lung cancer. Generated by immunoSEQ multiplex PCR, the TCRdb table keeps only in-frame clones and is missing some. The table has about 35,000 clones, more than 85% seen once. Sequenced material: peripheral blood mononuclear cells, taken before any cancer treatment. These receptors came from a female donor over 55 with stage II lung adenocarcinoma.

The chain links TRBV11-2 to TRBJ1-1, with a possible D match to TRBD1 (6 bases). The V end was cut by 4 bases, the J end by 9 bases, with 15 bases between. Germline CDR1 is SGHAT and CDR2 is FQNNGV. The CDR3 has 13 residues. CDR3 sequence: CASSSDTQGKAFF. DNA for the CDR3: TGTGCCAGCAGCTCCGACACACAGGGAAAAGCTTTCTTT.

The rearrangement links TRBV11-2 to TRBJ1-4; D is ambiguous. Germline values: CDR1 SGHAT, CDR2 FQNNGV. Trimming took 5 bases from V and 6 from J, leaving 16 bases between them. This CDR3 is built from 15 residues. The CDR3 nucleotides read TGTGCCAGCAGCCCGCGCATTCGCTCGGATGAAAAACTGTTTTTT. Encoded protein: CASSPRIRSDEKLFF. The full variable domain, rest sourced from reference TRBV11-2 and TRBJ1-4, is EAGVAQSPRYKIIEKRQSVAFWCNPISGHATLYWYQQILGQGPKLLIQFQNNGVVDDSQLPKDRFSAERLKGVDSTLKIQPAKLEDSAVYLCASSPRIRSDEKLFFGSGTQLSVL.

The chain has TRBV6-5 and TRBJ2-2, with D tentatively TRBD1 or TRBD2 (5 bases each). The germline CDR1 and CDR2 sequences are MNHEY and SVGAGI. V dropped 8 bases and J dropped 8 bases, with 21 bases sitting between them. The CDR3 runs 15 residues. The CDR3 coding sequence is TGTGCCAGCCAGGACCCGGGACGGCGGCTAGGGGAGCTGTTTTTT. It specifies CASQDPGRRLGELFF.

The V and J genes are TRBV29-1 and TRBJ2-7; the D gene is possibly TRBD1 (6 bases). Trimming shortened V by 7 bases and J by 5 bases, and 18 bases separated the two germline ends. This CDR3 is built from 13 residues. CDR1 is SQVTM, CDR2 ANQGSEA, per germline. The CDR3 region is CSAVAGVGDEQYF. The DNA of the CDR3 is TGCAGCGCTGTCGCAGGGGTAGGCGACGAGCAGTACTTC.

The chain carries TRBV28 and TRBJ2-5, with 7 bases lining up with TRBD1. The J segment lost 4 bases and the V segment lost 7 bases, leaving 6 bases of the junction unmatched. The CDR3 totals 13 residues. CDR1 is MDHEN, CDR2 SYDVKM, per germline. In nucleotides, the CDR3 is TGTGCCAGCAAGAGGGGGCGCATAGAGACCCAGTACTTC. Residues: CASKRGRIETQYF. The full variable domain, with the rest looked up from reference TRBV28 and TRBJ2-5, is DVKVTQSSRYLVKRTGEKVFLECVQDMDHENMFWYRQDPGLGLRLIYFSYDVKMKEKGDIPEGYSVSREKKERFSLILESASTNQTSMYLCASKRGRIETQYFGPGTRLLVL.

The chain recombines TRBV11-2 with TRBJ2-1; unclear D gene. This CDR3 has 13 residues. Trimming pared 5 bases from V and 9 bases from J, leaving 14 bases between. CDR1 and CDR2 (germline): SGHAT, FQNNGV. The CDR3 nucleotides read TGTGCCAGCAGCCCAGTCAAGAGGACTGAGCAGTTCTTC. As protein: CASSPVKRTEQFF.

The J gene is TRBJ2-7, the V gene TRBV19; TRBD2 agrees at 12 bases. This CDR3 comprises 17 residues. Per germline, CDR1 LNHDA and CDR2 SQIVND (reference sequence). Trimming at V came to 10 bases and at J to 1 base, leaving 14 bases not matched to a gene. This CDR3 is CATRRASGRDQSYEQYF. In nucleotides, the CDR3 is TGTGCCACCCGCCGGGCTAGCGGGAGGGATCAGTCCTACGAGCAGTACTTC.

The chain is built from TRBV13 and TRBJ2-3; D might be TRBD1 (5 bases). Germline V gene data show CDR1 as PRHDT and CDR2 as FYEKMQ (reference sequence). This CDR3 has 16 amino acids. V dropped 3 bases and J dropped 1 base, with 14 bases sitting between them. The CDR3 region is CASSLGIGDGTDTQYF. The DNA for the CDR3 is TGTGCCAGCAGCTTGGGAATAGGGGATGGCACAGATACGCAGTATTTT.

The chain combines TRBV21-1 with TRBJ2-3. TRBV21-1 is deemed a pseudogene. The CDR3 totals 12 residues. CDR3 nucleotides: TGTGCCAGGGCCCCGGGGCCAGATACGCAGTATTTT. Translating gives CARAPGPDTQYF.

CDR3 amino acids: CASSESGGVEQYF. Here the CDR3 DNA reads TGTGCCAGCAGTGAGTCCGGGGGCGTCGAGCAGTACTTC. The V gene is TRBV25-1, the J gene TRBJ2-7; D is perhaps TRBD1 or TRBD2 (6 bases each). The ends were cut back, 3 bases at V and 6 bases at J, with 12 bases in the middle. The CDR3 is made up of 13 amino acids. Germline loops: CDR1 MGHDK, CDR2 SYGVNS.

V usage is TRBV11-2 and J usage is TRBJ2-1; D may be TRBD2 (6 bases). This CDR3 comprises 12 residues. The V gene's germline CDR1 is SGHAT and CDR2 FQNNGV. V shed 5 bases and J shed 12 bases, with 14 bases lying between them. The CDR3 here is CASSPAGTSQFF. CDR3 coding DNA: TGTGCCAGCAGCCCCGCCGGGACTTCGCAGTTCTTC.

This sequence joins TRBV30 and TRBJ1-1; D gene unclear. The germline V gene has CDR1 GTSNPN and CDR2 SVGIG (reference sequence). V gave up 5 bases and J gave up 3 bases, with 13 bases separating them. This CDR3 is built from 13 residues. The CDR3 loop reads CAWAGTRDTEAFF. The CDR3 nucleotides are TGTGCCTGGGCGGGAACTCGGGACACTGAAGCTTTCTTT.

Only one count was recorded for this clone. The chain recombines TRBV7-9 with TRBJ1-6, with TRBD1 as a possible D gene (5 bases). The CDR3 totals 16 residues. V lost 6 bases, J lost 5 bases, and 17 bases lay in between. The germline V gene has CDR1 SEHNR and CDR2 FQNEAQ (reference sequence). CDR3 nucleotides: TGTGCCAGCAGTTTGCCGGGACGGCCTAATAATTCACCCCTCCACTTT. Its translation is CASSLPGRPNNSPLHF.

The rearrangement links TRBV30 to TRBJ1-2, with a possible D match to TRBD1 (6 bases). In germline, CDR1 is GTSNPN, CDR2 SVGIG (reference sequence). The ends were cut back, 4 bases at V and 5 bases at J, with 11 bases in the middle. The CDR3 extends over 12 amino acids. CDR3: CAWKNRVYGYTF. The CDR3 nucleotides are TGTGCCTGGAAGAACAGGGTTTATGGCTACACCTTC.

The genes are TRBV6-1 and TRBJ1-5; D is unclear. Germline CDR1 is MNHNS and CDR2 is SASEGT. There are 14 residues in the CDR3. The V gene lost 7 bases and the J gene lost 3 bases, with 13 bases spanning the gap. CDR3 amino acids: CASTLRSTNQPQHF. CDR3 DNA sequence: TGTGCCAGCACCCTCCGGAGTACCAATCAGCCCCAGCATTTT.